The TCR beta chain under discussion was sequenced for a study of T cell changes during pregnancy in multiple sclerosis. Sequenced by immunoSEQ multiplex PCR; TCRdb stores in-frame clones only, minus some. Altogether 40,000 or so clones are present, approximately 92% being singletons, with the ten largest covering 1.2%. The CDR3 contains 13 residues. CDR1 SGHRS and CDR2 YFSETQ come from the germline V gene. Trimming left V 4 bases short and J 2 bases short, with 8 bases between. The specimen was CD4+ T cells from peripheral blood mononuclear cells, collected in the first trimester of pregnancy. The clonotype originates from a female donor with multiple sclerosis, enrolled in a pregnancy study. V is TRBV5-1 and J is TRBJ2-3; tentative D call: TRBD1 (5 bases). In DNA form, the CDR3 reads TGCGCCAGCAGCACAGGCCTCACAGATACGCAGTATTTT. It specifies CASSTGLTDTQYF.